These 10 T cell receptor beta chains came from one sample sequenced in a study of glioma-infiltrating T cells after dendritic cell vaccination. Time point reported: after dendritic cell vaccination, including at tumor progression/relapse. Clones were sequenced by immunoSEQ multiplex PCR, and TCRdb holds only the in-frame ones, with some missing. This table has about 76,000 clones, roughly 87% appearing once. Sequencing was performed on blood, taken after dendritic cell vaccination. These receptors came from a human donor with glioblastoma.

The rearrangement joins TRBV2 to TRBJ2-4; 9 nucleotides align to TRBD2. V lost 4 bases to trimming and J lost 1 base; unmatched junction nucleotides: 11. CDR1 and CDR2 (germline): SNHLY, FYNNEI. This CDR3 contains 18 residues. CDR3 bases: TGTGCCAGCAGTGTGTCTAGCGGGGATGGCCTGGCCAAAAACATTCAGTACTTC. Its translation: CASSVSSGDGLAKNIQYF.

This rearrangement joins TRBV6-8 to TRBJ1-4, with D possibly matching TRBD1 (6 bases). V was pared by 7 bases and J by 2 bases, with 8 bases between. The CDR3 loop spans 13 amino acids. In germline, CDR1 is MNHGY, CDR2 SAAAGT. This chain's CDR3 is CASTRGTNEKLFF. CDR3 nucleotide sequence: TGTGCCAGCACAAGGGGGACTAATGAAAAACTGTTTTTT.

The chain recombines TRBV7-9 with TRBJ1-1; D gene ambiguous. The CDR3 has 15 amino acids. Germline values: CDR1 SEHNR, CDR2 FQNEAQ (reference sequence). V lost 4 bases to trimming and J lost 4 bases, with 16 bases between them. In nucleotides, the CDR3 is TGTGCCAGCAGCTACTTCGGGAGGGAGGGCACTGAAGCTTTCTTT. This translates into CASSYFGREGTEAFF.

The V gene is TRBV6-1, the J gene TRBJ2-1, with TRBD2 identical over 9 bases. Germline V gene lookup returns CDR1 MNHNS and CDR2 SASEGT. The CDR3 spans 14 residues. The V segment lost 6 bases and the J segment 4 bases; nucleotides outside the gene matches: 4. As DNA, the CDR3 is TGTGCCAGCAGCCGGACTAGCGAATACAATGAGCAGTTCTTC. Translating gives CASSRTSEYNEQFF.

The CDR3 is CASSLGVGAAYQETQYF. Written as DNA, the CDR3 is TGTGCCAGCAGCCTTGGGGTTGGGGCAGCCTACCAAGAGACCCAGTACTTC. This chain links TRBV5-8 with TRBJ2-5; a weak D match, TRBD1 (5 bases). Germline V gene data show CDR1 as SGHTS and CDR2 as YDEGEE. Between the trimmed V and J ends, which lost 4 bases and 0 bases, there was a span of 19 bases. This CDR3 region has 17 residues.

The chain uses TRBV7-6 and TRBJ1-5, with TRBD1 as a possible D gene (6 bases). CDR1 is SGHVS and CDR2 is FNYEAQ in the germline V gene. The CDR3 is 14 residues long. V was pared by 4 bases and J by 6 bases, with 13 bases between. CDR3 sequence: CASSSLQGVQPQHF. DNA for the CDR3: TGTGCCAGCAGCTCATTACAGGGCGTTCAGCCCCAGCATTTT. Looking up the rest from reference TRBV7-6 and TRBJ1-5 gives the full variable domain: GAGVSQSPRYKVTKRGQDVALRCDPISGHVSLYWYRQALGQGPEFLTYFNYEAQQDKSGLPNDRFSAERPEGSISTLTIQRTEQRDSAMYRCASSSLQGVQPQHFGDGTRLSIL.

This clone was seen once. The chain carries TRBV6-1 and TRBJ1-5, with no clear D. Trimming cost V 6 bases and J 2 bases, with 11 bases left between them. In germline, CDR1 is MNHNS, CDR2 SASEGT. This CDR3 contains 14 residues. Written as DNA, the CDR3 is TGTGCCAGCAGGACGGCCCGGGGCAATCAGCCCCAGCATTTT. It yields the protein CASRTARGNQPQHF.

The genes are TRBV10-3 and TRBJ2-1, with 7 bases lining up with TRBD2. V lost 4 bases to trimming and J lost 3 bases; unmatched junction nucleotides: 3. The length of the CDR3 is 14 residues. Looked up from germline, CDR1 is ENHRY and CDR2 is SYGVKD. The CDR3 spells CAISVTSDYNEQFF. CDR3 nucleotides: TGTGCCATCAGTGTCACTAGCGACTACAATGAGCAGTTCTTC.

This CDR3 reads CASSLYQGAETQYF. CDR3 DNA sequence: TGTGCCAGCAGCTTATACCAGGGGGCCGAGACCCAGTACTTC. The chain uses TRBV7-6 and TRBJ2-5, with TRBD1 matching 8 bases. The CDR3 consists of 14 residues. Trimming took 2 bases from V and 5 from J; bases not matched to a gene: 4. Germline V CDR1 and CDR2: SGHVS, FNYEAQ.

The chain carries TRBV29-1 and TRBJ1-2; D gene unclear. CDR1 SQVTM and CDR2 ANQGSEA come from the germline V gene. V lost 1 base to trimming and J lost 0 bases, with 9 bases between them. The CDR3 is 14 amino acids. The CDR3 is CSVEGAGSNYGYTF. As DNA, the CDR3 is TGCAGCGTTGAAGGAGCGGGCTCTAACTATGGCTACACCTTC.